The entry below describes one T cell receptor beta chain. Antigen unknown. With 60 Vbeta and 13 Jbeta primers, the PCR was carried out. Data came from immunoSEQ multiplex PCR; TCRdb stores just in-frame clones and leaves some out. The sample shows some 110,000 clones, 75% to 85% of them seen only once. The source of the sample is a study of cytomegalovirus exposure and HLA in healthy donors. Study findings and constraints: Accurate prediction of most subjects' HLA-A and HLA-B alleles from TCR beta sequences was reported. A later analysis reported that several of the most significant clusters appeared to be linked to common viral pathogens, among them Epstein-Barr virus. A later analysis associated 16,951 TCR beta sequences with HLA alleles at a 0.05 false discovery rate.

The CDR3 has 14 residues. CDR1 is SNHLY and CDR2 is FYNNEI in the germline V gene. The J segment lost 2 bases and the V segment lost 5 bases, leaving 4 bases of the junction unmatched. This chain links TRBV2 with TRBJ2-5; 8 bases line up with TRBD1. Sequenced: PBMCs. The TCR comes from a man aged 45-60 years in good health and CMV-seronegative. DNA of the CDR3: TGTGCCAGCAGTTTGGGGACAGGTCAAGAGACCCAGTACTTC. Amino acids: CASSLGTGQETQYF.